These 8 T cell receptor beta chains were sequenced from one sample in a study of CD8+ T cells in alopecia areata. Sequencing templates came from extracted RNA that was reverse transcribed into cDNA. The repertoire was sequenced with immunoSEQ multiplex PCR; TCRdb's copy has only in-frame clones and lacks some. The sample has about 130,000 clones, almost 50% seen once. The sample was CD8+ T cells sorted from blood, taken at week 0. The receptors here all came from a human donor with alopecia areata.

The chain has TRBV23-1 and TRBJ2-1; D remains ambiguous. TRBV23-1 is known as an ORF, though its function is uncertain. Trimming took 8 bases from V and 5 from J, leaving 7 bases between them. This CDR3 comprises 11 residues. The CDR3 nucleotides are TGCGCCAGCGGCCCCCACAATGAGCAGTTCTTC. Encoded protein: CASGPHNEQFF.

This CDR3 reads CSVAGGFSSYNEQFF. The CDR3 DNA sequence: TGCAGCGTTGCCGGGGGCTTTAGCTCCTACAATGAGCAGTTCTTC. V is TRBV29-1 and J is TRBJ2-1, with D perhaps given as TRBD1 or TRBD2 (6 bases each). Germline V gene data show CDR1 as SQVTM and CDR2 as ANQGSEA. The CDR3 sequence is 15 residues long. V gave up 4 bases and J gave up 0 bases, with 13 bases separating them.

V is TRBV5-1 and J is TRBJ1-1, with D tentatively TRBD1 (6 bases). Germline CDR1 and CDR2: SGHRS and YFSETQ. CDR3 length: 18 amino acids. Trimming removed 2 bases at V and 3 bases at J, with 23 bases between. The CDR3 reads CASSFGRKGLQGDTEAFF. CDR3 nucleotides: TGCGCCAGCAGCTTCGGGCGAAAAGGGCTACAGGGTGACACTGAAGCTTTCTTT.

The CDR3 coding sequence is TGTGCCAGCAGTGGCAATCGATTTGGCGGGGGGAGGGTAGATACGCAGTATTTT. It encodes CASSGNRFGGGRVDTQYF. The chain couples TRBV27 to TRBJ2-3; 8 nucleotides align to TRBD2. Germline assignment: CDR1 MNHEY and CDR2 SMNVEV (reference sequence). The V and J ends lost 5 bases and 5 bases, in that order; junction bases with no gene match: 18. CDR3 size: 18 residues.

This clone was picked up a small number of times. The V call is TRBV27, the J call TRBJ2-7; either TRBD1 or TRBD2 may supply D (5 bases each). Germline V lookup: CDR1 MNHEY, CDR2 SMNVEV (reference sequence). V lost 1 base, J lost 0 bases, and 10 bases lay in between. The CDR3 contains 15 residues. The CDR3 DNA reads TGTGCCAGCAGTTTATTTGCAGGGACCTCCTACGAGCAGTACTTC. It yields the protein CASSLFAGTSYEQYF.

This chain connects TRBV7-3 to TRBJ2-1; D perhaps matches TRBD2 (6 bases). This CDR3 region has 13 residues. Germline lookup yields CDR1 SGHTA and CDR2 FQGTGA. V was clipped by 3 bases and J by 5 bases, with 8 bases between them. The CDR3 DNA is TGTGCCAGCAGCTTCAGCGGGCACAATGAGCAGTTCTTC. It specifies CASSFSGHNEQFF.

The chain is built from TRBV5-6 and TRBJ2-2, with D possibly being TRBD1 (6 bases). The ends were cut back, 4 bases at V and 7 bases at J, with 17 bases in the middle. Germline V gene data show CDR1 as SGHDT and CDR2 as YYEEEE. There are 15 residues in the CDR3. CDR3 amino acids: CASSGQTGVIGELFF. The CDR3 nucleotides are TGTGCCAGCAGCGGACAGACAGGAGTCATCGGGGAGCTGTTTTTT.

The table lists this clone with a few counts. The chain links TRBV5-6 to TRBJ2-7; no definite D call. The germline V and J ends were trimmed by 4 bases and 3 bases, with 11 bases remaining between them. Germline assignment: CDR1 SGHDT and CDR2 YYEEEE. The CDR3 loop spans 13 amino acids. CDR3 nucleotide sequence: TGTGCCAGCAGCGACGGAACACACTACGAGCAGTACTTC. It encodes CASSDGTHYEQYF.